The 23 T cell receptor beta chains below come from one sample, sequenced in a study of control samples from healthy donors and cancer patients. Profiling relied on immunoSEQ multiplex PCR, and the TCRdb table lists in-frame clones only, not all of them. The data show 25,000 to 35,000 clones, 87% seen once. The specimen was PBMCs. The receptors here all came from a woman aged 40 to 50 with lung cancer.

The chain links TRBV18 to TRBJ2-3; TRBD1 might be the D (6 bases). The CDR3 extends over 15 amino acids. The ends were cut back, 3 bases at V and 1 base at J, with 11 bases in the middle. Germline CDR1 and CDR2: KGHSH and LQKENI. CDR3 nucleotide sequence: TGTGCCAGCTCACCGGCGGCAGGGGGCACAGATACGCAGTATTTT. Translated: CASSPAAGGTDTQYF.

The chain links TRBV6-5 to TRBJ2-7, with D possibly being TRBD2 (6 bases). The CDR3 extends over 13 amino acids. V lost 6 bases to trimming and J lost 7 bases, with 16 bases between them. CDR1 and CDR2 (germline): MNHEY, SVGAGI. The CDR3 loop reads CASSLTRGGEQYF. CDR3 nucleotides: TGTGCCAGCAGCTTGACTAGGGGCGGTGAGCAGTACTTC.

The CDR3 protein is CASSPSVGITGELFF. CDR3 sequence (DNA): TGTGCCAGCAGCCCGAGTGTCGGGATCACCGGGGAGCTGTTTTTT. The chain combines TRBV5-4 with TRBJ2-2; the D gene is possibly TRBD2 (5 bases). The V gene lost 4 bases and the J gene lost 4 bases, with 14 bases spanning the gap. The CDR3 extends over 15 amino acids. CDR1 is SGHNT, CDR2 YYREEE, per germline (reference sequence). Looking up the rest from reference TRBV5-4 and TRBJ2-2 gives the full variable domain: ETGVTQSPTHLIKTRGQQVTLRCSSQSGHNTVSWYQQALGQGPQFIFQYYREEENGRGNFPPRFSGLQFPNYSSELNVNALELDDSALYLCASSPSVGITGELFFGEGSRLTVL.

This clone has a single count. The chain couples TRBV9 to TRBJ1-5, with TRBD1 as a possible D gene (6 bases). Germline V gives CDR1 SGDLS, CDR2 YYNGEE. This CDR3 comprises 17 residues. The V gene lost 7 bases and the J gene lost 5 bases, with 25 bases spanning the gap. The CDR3 nucleotides are TGTGCCAGCGGAGGGGGGTCAGGTGAGGATTTGGATCAGCCCCAGCATTTT. Translation gives CASGGGSGEDLDQPQHF.

The chain recombines TRBV29-1 with TRBJ1-2; D uncertain. There are 12 residues in the CDR3. The germline CDR1 and CDR2 sequences are SQVTM and ANQGSEA. V dropped 5 bases and J dropped 2 bases, with 9 bases sitting between them. This CDR3 is CSVLGSNYGYTF. CDR3 nucleotides: TGCAGCGTTTTGGGATCGAACTATGGCTACACCTTC.

This chain uses TRBV6-5 with TRBJ1-2; the match to TRBD1 covers 7 bases. Trimming cost V 6 bases and J 2 bases; bases outside gene matches: 6. The length of the CDR3 is 14 residues. CDR1 MNHEY and CDR2 SVGAGI come from the germline V gene. The CDR3 DNA reads as TGTGCCAGCAGGACTGGACAGGAGAACTATGGCTACACCTTC. Protein sequence: CASRTGQENYGYTF.

This chain links TRBV11-3 with TRBJ1-3; weak D call: TRBD1 (6 bases). Germline V gives CDR1 SGHNT, CDR2 YENEEA. Trimming removed 4 bases at V and 4 bases at J, with 14 bases between. The length of the CDR3 is 15 residues. This CDR3 is CASSSPGGRGNTIYF. Written as DNA, the CDR3 is TGTGCCAGCAGCTCCCCGGGGGGCCGGGGAAACACCATATATTTT.

The CDR3 protein is CAWSQGSFKTEAFF. CDR3 nucleotide sequence: TGTGCCTGGAGTCAAGGGTCTTTTAAGACTGAAGCTTTCTTT. The J gene is TRBJ1-1, the V gene TRBV30; no firm D call. Germline values: CDR1 GTSNPN, CDR2 SVGIG (reference sequence). The V and J ends lost 2 bases and 5 bases respectively, with 15 bases between them. CDR3 length equals 14 residues. Full variable domain (rest looked up from reference TRBV30 and TRBJ1-1): SQTIHQWPATLVQPVGSPLSLECTVEGTSNPNLYWYRQAAGRGLQLLFYSVGIGQISSEVPQNLSASRPQDRQFILSSKKLLLSDSGFYLCAWSQGSFKTEAFFGQGTRLTVV.

The V gene is TRBV5-1, the J gene TRBJ2-1; D is undetermined. V gave up 0 bases and J gave up 6 bases, with 7 bases separating them. The CDR3 is 13 amino acids. Per germline, CDR1 SGHRS and CDR2 YFSETQ. The CDR3: CASSLDPRNEQFF. The CDR3 region has the DNA TGCGCCAGCAGCTTGGACCCTCGCAATGAGCAGTTCTTC.

The chain has TRBV5-1 and TRBJ2-3, with TRBD1 matching over 8 bases. This CDR3 comprises 15 residues. With 5 bases clipped from V and 3 bases from J, the junction kept 8 bases outside the gene matches. CDR1 and CDR2 (germline): SGHRS, YFSETQ. CDR3 DNA: TGCGCCAGCAGACAGGAATACAGGGGGACAGATACGCAGTATTTT. Translating gives CASRQEYRGTDTQYF.

The chain recombines TRBV9 with TRBJ1-2; 8 bases fit TRBD1. J gave up 3 bases and V 3 bases, and 7 bases lay outside the gene matches. The CDR3 has 15 amino acids. The germline CDR1 and CDR2 sequences are SGDLS and YYNGEE. The CDR3 spells CASSALGTGDYGYTF. For the CDR3, the DNA is TGTGCCAGCAGCGCGCTGGGGACAGGAGACTATGGCTACACCTTC.

The CDR3 DNA reads as TGTGCCAGCAGCTTAACGATTAGGACTGAAGCTTTCTTT. Translated: CASSLTIRTEAFF. The V call is TRBV7-3, the J call TRBJ1-1, with no clear D. Germline assignment: CDR1 SGHTA and CDR2 FQGTGA. This CDR3 region has 13 residues. The V gene lost 0 bases and the J gene lost 5 bases, with 7 bases spanning the gap.

The DNA for the CDR3 is TGTGCCAGCACCCTAAGGACTAGCGGGGATGCAGATACGCAGTATTTT. This encodes CASTLRTSGDADTQYF. V and J are TRBV27 and TRBJ2-3, with 12 positions matching TRBD2. V was clipped by 7 bases and J by 4 bases; unmatched bases: 9. This CDR3 is 16 amino acids long. CDR1 MNHEY and CDR2 SMNVEV come from the germline V gene (reference sequence).

The chain combines TRBV7-9 with TRBJ1-4; no clear D gene. The CDR3 contains 14 residues. CDR1 is SEHNR, CDR2 FQNEAQ, per germline (reference sequence). Trimming removed 4 bases at V and 7 bases at J, with 13 bases between. DNA of the CDR3: TGTGCCAGCAGCTCAGCCAGGCTCCGTGAAAAACTGTTTTTT. Translating gives CASSSARLREKLFF.

The genes are TRBV2 and TRBJ1-2, with D maybe TRBD1 (6 bases). In germline, CDR1 is SNHLY, CDR2 FYNNEI. The CDR3 sequence is 15 residues long. V was trimmed by 2 bases and J by 2 bases, leaving 12 bases between them. In DNA, the CDR3 is TGTGCCAGCAGTGAATTTACAGGGCAAAACTATGGCTACACCTTC. Its translation is CASSEFTGQNYGYTF.

The gene calls are TRBV3-1 (or the pseudogene TRBV3-2) and TRBJ2-5; 13 bases fit TRBD2. Trimming took 3 bases from V and 3 from J; bases not matched to a gene: 4. The CDR3 sequence is 16 residues long. Germline lookup yields CDR1 LGHDT and CDR2 YNNKEL (reference sequence). The CDR3 DNA sequence: TGTGCCAGCAGCCAGGGACTAGCGGGGAAGGAAGAGACCCAGTACTTC. Its protein product is CASSQGLAGKEETQYF.

The V gene is TRBV6-1, the J gene TRBJ1-4; D is undetermined. The germline V and J ends were trimmed by 6 bases and 7 bases, with 18 bases remaining between them. The CDR3 spans 15 residues. Per germline, CDR1 MNHNS and CDR2 SASEGT. This chain's CDR3 is CASSLGGGEGEKLFF. Written as DNA, the CDR3 is TGTGCCAGCAGCCTAGGAGGCGGGGAGGGTGAAAAACTGTTTTTT.

The rearrangement uses TRBV12-3 or TRBV12-4 and TRBJ1-2, with D hard to call. CDR3 length equals 12 residues. V lost 7 bases to trimming and J lost 8 bases, with 14 bases between them. The CDR3 region is CASTPGVAGYTF. Written as DNA, the CDR3 is TGTGCCAGCACCCCCGGTGTCGCGGGCTACACCTTC.

This clone showed up just once. The genes are TRBV28 and TRBJ2-5; D tentatively fits TRBD1 or TRBD2 (5 bases each). The V end lost 2 bases, the J end lost 3 bases, and 13 bases lay between the germline ends. Germline loops: CDR1 MDHEN, CDR2 SYDVKM. The CDR3 totals 15 residues. CDR3 sequence reads: CASSLAGREEETQYF. As DNA, the CDR3 is TGTGCCAGCAGTTTAGCGGGCAGGGAAGAAGAGACCCAGTACTTC.

This sequence joins TRBV9 and TRBJ1-5; D remains unclear. In germline, CDR1 is SGDLS, CDR2 YYNGEE. V lost 0 bases, J lost 1 base, and 8 bases lay in between. This CDR3 is built from 15 residues. CDR3 protein: CASSVADSSNQPQHF. The CDR3 DNA follows: TGTGCCAGCAGCGTAGCGGATTCCAGCAATCAGCCCCAGCATTTT.

V and J are TRBV24-1 and TRBJ2-5; D tentatively reads TRBD1 or TRBD2 (6 bases each). Per the germline V gene, CDR1 is KGHDR and CDR2 is SFDVKD. V was shortened by 5 bases and J by 5 bases, with 20 bases between the two germline ends. The CDR3 loop spans 16 amino acids. CDR3 sequence: CATSGPSRRGQETQYF. In DNA, the CDR3 is TGTGCCACCAGTGGCCCTTCGCGCCGGGGGCAGGAGACCCAGTACTTC.

The genes are TRBV30 and TRBJ1-1, with a weak D call TRBD1 (6 bases). The CDR3 has 13 residues. The germline V and J ends were trimmed by 3 bases and 8 bases, with 16 bases remaining between them. Germline V lookup: CDR1 GTSNPN, CDR2 SVGIG (reference sequence). Here the CDR3 reads CAWRTTGNLEAFF. The CDR3, as DNA: TGTGCCTGGAGGACTACAGGGAATCTCGAAGCTTTCTTT. Full variable domain (missing parts from reference TRBV30 and TRBJ1-1): SQTIHQWPATLVQPVGSPLSLECTVEGTSNPNLYWYRQAAGRGLQLLFYSVGIGQISSEVPQNLSASRPQDRQFILSSKKLLLSDSGFYLCAWRTTGNLEAFFGQGTRLTVV.

The rearrangement uses TRBV7-6 and TRBJ2-5; D is perhaps TRBD1 (5 bases). CDR3 length equals 15 residues. Trimming removed 0 bases from V and 4 bases from J, with 12 bases in between. Per germline, CDR1 SGHVS and CDR2 FNYEAQ. The CDR3: CASSLARVDGETQYF. CDR3 nucleotides: TGTGCCAGCAGCTTAGCCAGGGTAGATGGAGAGACCCAGTACTTC.